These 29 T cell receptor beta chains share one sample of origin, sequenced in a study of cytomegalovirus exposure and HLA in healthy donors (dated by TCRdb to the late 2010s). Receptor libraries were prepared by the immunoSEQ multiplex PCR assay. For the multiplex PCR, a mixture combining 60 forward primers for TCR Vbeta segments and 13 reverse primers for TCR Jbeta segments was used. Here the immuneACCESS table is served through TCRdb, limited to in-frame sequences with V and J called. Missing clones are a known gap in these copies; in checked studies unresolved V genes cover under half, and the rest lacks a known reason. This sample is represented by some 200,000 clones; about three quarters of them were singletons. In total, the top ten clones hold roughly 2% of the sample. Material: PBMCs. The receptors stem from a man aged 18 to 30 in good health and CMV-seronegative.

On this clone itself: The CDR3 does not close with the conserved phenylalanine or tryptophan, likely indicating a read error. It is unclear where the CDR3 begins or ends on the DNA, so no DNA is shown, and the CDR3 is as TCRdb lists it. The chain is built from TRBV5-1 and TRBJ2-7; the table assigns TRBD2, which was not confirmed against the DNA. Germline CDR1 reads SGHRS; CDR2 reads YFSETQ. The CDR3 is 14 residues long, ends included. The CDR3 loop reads CASSHGLAGVVKYL.

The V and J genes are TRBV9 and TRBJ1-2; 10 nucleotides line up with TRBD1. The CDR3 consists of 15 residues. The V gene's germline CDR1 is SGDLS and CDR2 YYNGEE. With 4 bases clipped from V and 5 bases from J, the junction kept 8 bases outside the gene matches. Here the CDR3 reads CASSPAGTGAYGYTF. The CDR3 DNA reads TGTGCCAGCAGCCCCGCCGGGACAGGGGCGTATGGCTACACCTTC. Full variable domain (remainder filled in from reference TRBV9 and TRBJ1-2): DSGVTQTPKHLITATGQRVTLRCSPRSGDLSVYWYQQSLDQGLQFLIQYYNGEERAKGNILERFSAQQFPDLHSELNLSSLELGDSALYFCASSPAGTGAYGYTFGSGTRLTVV.

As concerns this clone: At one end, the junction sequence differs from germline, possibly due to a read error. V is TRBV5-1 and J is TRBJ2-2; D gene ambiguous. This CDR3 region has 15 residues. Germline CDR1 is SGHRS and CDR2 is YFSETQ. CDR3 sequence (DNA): TGCGCCAGCAGGTTGGCCGTCGGGAACACCGGGGAGCTGTTTTTT. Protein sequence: CASRLAVGNTGELFF.

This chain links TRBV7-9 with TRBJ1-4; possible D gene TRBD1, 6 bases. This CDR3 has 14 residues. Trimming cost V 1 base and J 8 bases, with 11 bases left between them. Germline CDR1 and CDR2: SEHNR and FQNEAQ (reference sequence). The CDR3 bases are TGTGCCAGCAGCTTAGACAGGGTAGGGGAAAAACTGTTTTTT. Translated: CASSLDRVGEKLFF.

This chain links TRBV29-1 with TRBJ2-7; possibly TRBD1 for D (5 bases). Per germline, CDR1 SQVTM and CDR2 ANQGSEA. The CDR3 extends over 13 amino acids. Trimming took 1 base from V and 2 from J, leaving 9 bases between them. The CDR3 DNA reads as TGCAGCGTTGAAGGGCAAGGGGCCTACGAGCAGTACTTC. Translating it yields CSVEGQGAYEQYF.

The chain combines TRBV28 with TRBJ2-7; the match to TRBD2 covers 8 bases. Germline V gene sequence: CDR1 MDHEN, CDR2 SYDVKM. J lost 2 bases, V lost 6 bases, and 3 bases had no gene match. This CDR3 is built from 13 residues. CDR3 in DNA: TGTGCCAGCAGCGCGGGACTAGCCTACGAGCAGTACTTC. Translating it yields CASSAGLAYEQYF.

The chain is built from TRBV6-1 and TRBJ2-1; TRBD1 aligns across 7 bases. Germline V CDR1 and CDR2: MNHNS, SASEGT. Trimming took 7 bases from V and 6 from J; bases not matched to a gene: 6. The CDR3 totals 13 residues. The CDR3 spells CASTDRVSNEQFF. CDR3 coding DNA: TGTGCCAGCACTGACAGGGTTAGCAATGAGCAGTTCTTC.

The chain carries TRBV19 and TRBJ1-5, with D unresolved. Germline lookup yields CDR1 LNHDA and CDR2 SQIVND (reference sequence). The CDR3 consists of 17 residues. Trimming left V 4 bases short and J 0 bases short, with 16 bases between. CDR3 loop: CASSSFGSFGSNQPQHF. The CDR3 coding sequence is TGTGCCAGTAGTAGCTTTGGGAGCTTCGGTAGCAATCAGCCCCAGCATTTT.

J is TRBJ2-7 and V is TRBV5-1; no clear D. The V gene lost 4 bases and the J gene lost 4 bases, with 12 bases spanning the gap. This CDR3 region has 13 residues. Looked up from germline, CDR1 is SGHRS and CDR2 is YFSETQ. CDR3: CASSPTTEYEQYF. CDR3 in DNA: TGCGCCAGCAGCCCCACTACGGAGTACGAGCAGTACTTC.

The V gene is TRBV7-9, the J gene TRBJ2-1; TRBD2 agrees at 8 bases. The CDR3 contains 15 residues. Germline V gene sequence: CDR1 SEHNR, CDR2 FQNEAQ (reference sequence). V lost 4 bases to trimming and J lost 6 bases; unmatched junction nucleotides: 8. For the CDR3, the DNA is TGTGCCAGCAGCTCAGAGGGACTAGTGGTCAATGAGCAGTTCTTC. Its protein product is CASSSEGLVVNEQFF.

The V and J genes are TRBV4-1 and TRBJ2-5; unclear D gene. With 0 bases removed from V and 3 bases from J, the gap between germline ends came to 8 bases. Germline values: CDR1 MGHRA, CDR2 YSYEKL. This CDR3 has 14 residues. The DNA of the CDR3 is TGCGCCAGCAGCCAAGAGTACAGTGAAGAGACCCAGTACTTC. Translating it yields CASSQEYSEETQYF.

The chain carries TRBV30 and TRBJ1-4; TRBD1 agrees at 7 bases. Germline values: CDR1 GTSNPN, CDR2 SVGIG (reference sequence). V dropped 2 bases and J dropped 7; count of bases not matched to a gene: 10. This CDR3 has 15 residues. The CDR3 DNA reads TGTGCCTGGAGTAACGTCAGACAGGGAAGTGAAAAACTGTTTTTT. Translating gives CAWSNVRQGSEKLFF.

In DNA, the CDR3 is TGTGCCAGCAGCTCACCGACTCTATCCGAGCAGTACTTC. Its protein is CASSSPTLSEQYF. V usage is TRBV7-9 and J usage is TRBJ2-7; D call uncertain. The V end lost 4 bases, the J end lost 6 bases, and 13 bases lay between the germline ends. CDR1 and CDR2 (germline): SEHNR, FQNEAQ (reference sequence). The CDR3 is 13 amino acids.

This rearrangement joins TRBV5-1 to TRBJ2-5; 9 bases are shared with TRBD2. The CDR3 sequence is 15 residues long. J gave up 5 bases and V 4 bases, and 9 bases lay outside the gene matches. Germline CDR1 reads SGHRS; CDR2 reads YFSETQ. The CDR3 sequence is CASSPRLAEAETQYF. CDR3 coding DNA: TGCGCCAGCAGCCCCCGACTAGCGGAGGCGGAGACCCAGTACTTC.

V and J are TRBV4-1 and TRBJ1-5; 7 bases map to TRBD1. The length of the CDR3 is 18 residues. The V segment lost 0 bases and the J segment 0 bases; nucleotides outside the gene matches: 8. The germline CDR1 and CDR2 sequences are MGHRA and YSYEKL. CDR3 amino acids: CASSQEPTGPDSNQPQHF. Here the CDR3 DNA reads TGCGCCAGCAGCCAAGAACCGACAGGGCCAGATAGCAATCAGCCCCAGCATTTT.

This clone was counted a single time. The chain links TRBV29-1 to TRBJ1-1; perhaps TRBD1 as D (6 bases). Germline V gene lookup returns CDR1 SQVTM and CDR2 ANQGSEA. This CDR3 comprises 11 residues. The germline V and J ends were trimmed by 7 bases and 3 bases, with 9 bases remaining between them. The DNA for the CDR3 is TGCAGCGGGGGACACCACACTGAAGCTTTCTTT. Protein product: CSGGHHTEAFF.

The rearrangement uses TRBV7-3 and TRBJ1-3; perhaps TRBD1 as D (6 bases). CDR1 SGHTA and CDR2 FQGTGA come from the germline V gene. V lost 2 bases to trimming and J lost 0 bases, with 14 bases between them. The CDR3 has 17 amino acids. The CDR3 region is CASSLLDRTSSGNTIYF. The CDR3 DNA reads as TGTGCCAGCAGCTTACTGGACAGAACGAGCTCTGGAAACACCATATATTTT.

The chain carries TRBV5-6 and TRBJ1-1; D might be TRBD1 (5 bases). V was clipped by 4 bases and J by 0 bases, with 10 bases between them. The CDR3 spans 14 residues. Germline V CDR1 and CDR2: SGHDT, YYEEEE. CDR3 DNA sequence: TGTGCCAGCAGCCCCAGGGTCATGAACACTGAAGCTTTCTTT. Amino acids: CASSPRVMNTEAFF.

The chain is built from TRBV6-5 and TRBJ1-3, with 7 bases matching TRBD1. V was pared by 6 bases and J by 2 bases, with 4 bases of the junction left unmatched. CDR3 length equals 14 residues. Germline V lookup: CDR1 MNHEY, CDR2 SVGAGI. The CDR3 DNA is TGTGCCAGCAGCCCGACAGGGCCTGGAAACACCATATATTTT. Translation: CASSPTGPGNTIYF.

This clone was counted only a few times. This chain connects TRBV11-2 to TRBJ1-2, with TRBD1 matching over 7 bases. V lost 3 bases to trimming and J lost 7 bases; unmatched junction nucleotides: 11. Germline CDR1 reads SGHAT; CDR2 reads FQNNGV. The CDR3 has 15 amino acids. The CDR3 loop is CASSFNKGGLSGYTF. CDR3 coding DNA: TGTGCCAGCAGCTTTAATAAAGGGGGCCTTAGTGGCTACACCTTC.

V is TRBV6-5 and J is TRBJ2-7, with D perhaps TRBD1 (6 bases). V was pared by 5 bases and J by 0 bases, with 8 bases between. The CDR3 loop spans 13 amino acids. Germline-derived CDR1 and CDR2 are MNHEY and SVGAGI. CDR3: CASSQQGSYEQYF. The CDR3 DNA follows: TGTGCCAGCAGTCAACAGGGCTCCTACGAGCAGTACTTC.

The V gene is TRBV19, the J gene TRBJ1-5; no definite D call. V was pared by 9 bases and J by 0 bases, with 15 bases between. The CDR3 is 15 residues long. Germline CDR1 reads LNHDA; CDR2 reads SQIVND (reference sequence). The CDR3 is CASSPGAHSNQPQHF. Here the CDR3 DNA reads TGTGCCAGCTCCCCTGGAGCACATAGCAATCAGCCCCAGCATTTT. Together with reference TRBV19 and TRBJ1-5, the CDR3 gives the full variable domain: DGGITQSPKYLFRKEGQNVTLSCEQNLNHDAMYWYRQDPGQGLRLIYYSQIVNDFQKGDIAEGYSVSREKKESFPLTVTSAQKNPTAFYLCASSPGAHSNQPQHFGDGTRLSIL.

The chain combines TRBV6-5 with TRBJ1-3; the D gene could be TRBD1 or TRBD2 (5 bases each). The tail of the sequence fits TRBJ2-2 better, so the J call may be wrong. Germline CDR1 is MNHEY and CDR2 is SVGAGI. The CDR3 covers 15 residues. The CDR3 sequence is CASSYGGQNTGELFF. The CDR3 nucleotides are TGTGCCAGCAGTTACGGAGGACAGAACACCGGGGAGCTGTTTTTT.

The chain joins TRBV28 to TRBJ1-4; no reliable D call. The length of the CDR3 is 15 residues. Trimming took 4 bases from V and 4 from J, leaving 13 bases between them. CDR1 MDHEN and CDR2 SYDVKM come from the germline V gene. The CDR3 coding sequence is TGTGCCAGCAGTTCTAGTCTAATCGTTAATGAAAAACTGTTTTTT. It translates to CASSSSLIVNEKLFF.

This CDR3 is CASTPGQGNTGELFF. The CDR3 region has the DNA TGTGCCAGCACCCCTGGCCAGGGTAACACCGGGGAGCTGTTTTTT. This chain links TRBV6-5 with TRBJ2-2; D is perhaps TRBD1 (5 bases). Trimming left V 7 bases short and J 2 bases short, with 14 bases between. The V gene's germline CDR1 is MNHEY and CDR2 SVGAGI. There are 15 residues in the CDR3.

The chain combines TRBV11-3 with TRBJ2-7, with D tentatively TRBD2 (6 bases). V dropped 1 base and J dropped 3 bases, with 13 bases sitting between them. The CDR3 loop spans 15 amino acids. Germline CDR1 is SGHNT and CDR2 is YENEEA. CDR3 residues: CASSLGPSADYEQYF. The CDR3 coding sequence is TGTGCCAGCAGCTTAGGTCCTAGCGCTGACTACGAGCAGTACTTC.

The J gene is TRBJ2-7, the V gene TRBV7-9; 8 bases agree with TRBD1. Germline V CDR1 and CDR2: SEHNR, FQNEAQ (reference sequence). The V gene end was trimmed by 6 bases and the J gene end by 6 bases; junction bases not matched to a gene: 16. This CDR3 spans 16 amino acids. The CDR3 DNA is TGTGCCAGCAGGGCAGCCGGACAGGGCCTCTTTTCCGAGCAGTACTTC. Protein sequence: CASRAAGQGLFSEQYF.

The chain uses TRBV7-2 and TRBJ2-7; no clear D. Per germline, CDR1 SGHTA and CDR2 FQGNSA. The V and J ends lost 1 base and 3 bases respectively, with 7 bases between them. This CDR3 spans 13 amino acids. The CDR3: CASSLGSVYEQYF. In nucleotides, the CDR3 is TGTGCCAGCAGCTTAGGTTCAGTCTACGAGCAGTACTTC.

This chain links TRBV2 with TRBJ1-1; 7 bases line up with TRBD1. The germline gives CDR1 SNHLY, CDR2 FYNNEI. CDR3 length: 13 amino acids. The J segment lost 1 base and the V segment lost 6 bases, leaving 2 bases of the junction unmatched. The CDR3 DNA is TGTGCCAGCAGAGGGGGCAGGAACACTGAAGCTTTCTTT. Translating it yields CASRGGRNTEAFF.